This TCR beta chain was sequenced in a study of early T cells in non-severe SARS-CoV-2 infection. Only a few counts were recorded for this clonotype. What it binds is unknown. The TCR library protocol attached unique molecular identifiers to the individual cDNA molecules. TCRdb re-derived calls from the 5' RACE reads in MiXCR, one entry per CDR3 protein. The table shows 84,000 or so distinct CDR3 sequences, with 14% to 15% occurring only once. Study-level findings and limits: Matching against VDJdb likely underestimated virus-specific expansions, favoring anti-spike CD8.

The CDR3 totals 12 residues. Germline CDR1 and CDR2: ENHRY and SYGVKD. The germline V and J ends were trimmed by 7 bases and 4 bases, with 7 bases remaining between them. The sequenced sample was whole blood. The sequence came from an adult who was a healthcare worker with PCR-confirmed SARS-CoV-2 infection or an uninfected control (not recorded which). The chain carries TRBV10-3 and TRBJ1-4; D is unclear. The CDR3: CAIKTDNEKLFF. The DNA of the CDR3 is TGTGCCATCAAAACAGATAATGAAAAACTGTTTTTT.